This T cell receptor (beta chain) was profiled in a study of PD-1 blockade in classical Hodgkin lymphoma. Sample time point: cycle 4 day 1 (C4D1), after 6 weeks of nivolumab. Every one of the patients relapsed after autologous stem cell transplantation (brentuximab vedotin exposure was variable). TCRdb keeps only in-frame clones here, not all; method: immunoSEQ multiplex PCR. The sample lists roughly 56,000 clones, roughly 87% occurring once. This clonotype was sampled from a human donor with classical Hodgkin lymphoma. Sequenced material: peripheral blood mononuclear cells (PBMCs), taken before the fourth cycle of nivolumab.

The CDR3 bases are TGCGCCAGCAGCTTGGGGACAGGGGGTAATGAAAAACTGTTTTTT. Its protein is CASSLGTGGNEKLFF. This chain uses TRBV5-1 with TRBJ1-4; 10 nucleotides agree with TRBD1. Germline V gene data show CDR1 as SGHRS and CDR2 as YFSETQ. The CDR3 is made up of 15 amino acids. J was trimmed by 4 bases and V by 0 bases; bases with no gene match: 0.